A single sample is the source of the 10 T cell receptor beta chains below, sequenced in a study of cytomegalovirus exposure and HLA in healthy donors. Only in-frame clones appear in the TCRdb table, and some are missing; sequencing was by immunoSEQ multiplex PCR. The sample has about 160,000 clones, about 95% seen once. Sample: PBMCs. Receptors were obtained from a woman in her late teens or twenties in good health and CMV-seronegative.

The V and J genes are TRBV30 and TRBJ2-5; D might be TRBD2 (6 bases). Trimming shortened V by 3 bases and J by 5 bases, and 16 bases separated the two germline ends. This CDR3 spans 14 amino acids. Germline CDR1 and CDR2: GTSNPN and SVGIG (reference sequence). The CDR3 nucleotides are TGTGCCTGGAGGCTCCGGGGGAGCCAGGAGACCCAGTACTTC. This codes for CAWRLRGSQETQYF.

This chain links TRBV5-4 with TRBJ2-7; 11 nucleotides match TRBD1. The CDR3 extends over 15 amino acids. The germline V gene has CDR1 SGHNT and CDR2 YYREEE (reference sequence). V trimming: 5 bases; J trimming: 5 bases; junction bases outside the gene matches: 9. The CDR3 here is CASSSDRGRFNEQYF. The DNA of the CDR3 is TGTGCCAGCAGTTCGGACAGGGGGCGGTTCAACGAGCAGTACTTC.

This clone was detected only once. The junction shows a germline mismatch at one end, possibly a read error. This chain connects TRBV5-1 to TRBJ2-6; 7 bases align to TRBD2. Looked up from germline, CDR1 is SGHRS and CDR2 is YFSETQ. The CDR3 totals 15 residues. DNA of the CDR3: TGCGCCAGCAGTTTGGGGGGGGCTGGGGCCAACGTCCTGACTTTC. Translated, it gives CASSLGGAGANVLTF.

This clone has a single count. This chain connects TRBV7-3 to TRBJ2-1; TRBD2 matches at 8 bases. The CDR3 extends over 12 amino acids. V shed 5 bases, J shed 10 bases, and the junction held 4 bases outside the gene matches. Germline V gives CDR1 SGHTA, CDR2 FQGTGA. CDR3 nucleotide sequence: TGTGCCAGCAGCAGAGAGCGGGGGGAGCAGTTCTTC. Translation gives CASSRERGEQFF.

V is TRBV5-8 and J is TRBJ2-1, with 7 bases identical to TRBD2. V dropped 3 bases and J dropped 0; count of bases not matched to a gene: 15. Germline V gene data show CDR1 as SGHTS and CDR2 as YDEGEE. The CDR3 has 19 residues. The CDR3 reads CASSSGLRLRLSSYNEQFF. CDR3 coding DNA: TGTGCCAGCAGCTCGGGACTAAGGCTACGATTAAGCTCCTACAATGAGCAGTTCTTC.

The chain is built from TRBV2 and TRBJ1-5; D is perhaps TRBD1 (5 bases). Germline lookup yields CDR1 SNHLY and CDR2 FYNNEI. The CDR3 consists of 12 residues. Trimming took off 7 bases at V and 5 bases at J, with 9 bases between the two ends. CDR3 sequence: CASNTGDQPQHF. Written as DNA, the CDR3 is TGTGCCAGCAACACGGGGGATCAGCCCCAGCATTTT. The whole variable domain, remainder taken from reference TRBV2 and TRBJ1-5, is EPEVTQTPSHQVTQMGQEVILRCVPISNHLYFYWYRQILGQKVEFLVSFYNNEISEKSEIFDDQFSVERPDGSNFTLKIRSTKLEDSAMYFCASNTGDQPQHFGDGTRLSIL.

This chain uses TRBV2 with TRBJ2-7; D may be TRBD1 (5 bases). The CDR3 totals 13 residues. The V and J ends lost 2 bases and 5 bases respectively, with 10 bases between them. CDR1 and CDR2 (germline): SNHLY, FYNNEI. CDR3: CASSELQVHEQYF. The CDR3 DNA is TGTGCCAGCAGTGAACTACAGGTCCACGAGCAGTACTTC.

This chain joins TRBV2 and TRBJ2-1, with TRBD2 identical over 15 bases. V was pared by 6 bases and J by 7 bases, with 4 bases of the junction left unmatched. The CDR3 covers 15 residues. The germline CDR1 and CDR2 sequences are SNHLY and FYNNEI. CDR3 nucleotide sequence: TGTGCCAGCAGCCGGGGACTAGCGGGGGGAAATGAGCAGTTCTTC. Encoded protein: CASSRGLAGGNEQFF.

The chain combines TRBV18 with TRBJ1-6; D is possibly TRBD1 (5 bases). This CDR3 is built from 15 residues. Deletions cut 5 bases from V and 0 bases from J, with 8 bases between. Germline assignment: CDR1 KGHSH and CDR2 LQKENI. In DNA form, the CDR3 reads TGTGCCAGCTCAAGGGGAAGCTCCTATAATTCACCCCTCCACTTT. It translates to CASSRGSSYNSPLHF.

This CDR3 reads CASSYGGQGSQPQHF. Here the CDR3 DNA reads TGTGCCAGCAGTTACGGAGGACAGGGAAGTCAGCCCCAGCATTTT. The V call is TRBV6-6, the J call TRBJ1-5; 8 bases line up with TRBD1. Trimming removed 2 bases from V and 6 bases from J; junction bases left unmatched: 6. This CDR3 spans 15 amino acids. Germline loops: CDR1 MNHNY, CDR2 SVGAGI (reference sequence).